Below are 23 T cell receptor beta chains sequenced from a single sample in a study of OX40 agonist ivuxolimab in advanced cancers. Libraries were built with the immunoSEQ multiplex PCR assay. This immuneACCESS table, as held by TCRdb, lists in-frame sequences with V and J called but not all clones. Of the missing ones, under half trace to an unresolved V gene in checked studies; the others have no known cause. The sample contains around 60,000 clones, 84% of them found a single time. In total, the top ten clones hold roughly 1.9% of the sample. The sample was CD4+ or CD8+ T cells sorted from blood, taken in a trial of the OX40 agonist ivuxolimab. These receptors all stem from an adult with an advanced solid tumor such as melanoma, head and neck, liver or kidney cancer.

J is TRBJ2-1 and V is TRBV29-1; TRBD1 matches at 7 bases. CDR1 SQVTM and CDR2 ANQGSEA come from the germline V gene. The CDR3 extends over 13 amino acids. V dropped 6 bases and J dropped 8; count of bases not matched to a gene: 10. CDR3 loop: CSVGQTVHDEQFF. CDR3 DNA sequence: TGCAGCGTGGGACAGACGGTACACGATGAGCAGTTCTTC.

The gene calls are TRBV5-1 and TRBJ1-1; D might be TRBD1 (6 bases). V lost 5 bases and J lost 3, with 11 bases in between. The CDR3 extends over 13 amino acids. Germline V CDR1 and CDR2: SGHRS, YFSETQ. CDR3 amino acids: CASSRTADTEAFF. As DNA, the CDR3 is TGCGCCAGCAGTCGGACAGCAGACACTGAAGCTTTCTTT.

DNA for the CDR3: TGTGCCAGCAGTTTCGGACTAGCGCGCACCGGGGAGCTGTTTTTT. Translating it yields CASSFGLARTGELFF. V is TRBV28 and J is TRBJ2-2, with 9 positions matching TRBD2. Germline trimming cut 3 bases from V and 4 bases from J; bases unmatched to any gene: 3. Germline assignment: CDR1 MDHEN and CDR2 SYDVKM. The CDR3 length is 15 residues.

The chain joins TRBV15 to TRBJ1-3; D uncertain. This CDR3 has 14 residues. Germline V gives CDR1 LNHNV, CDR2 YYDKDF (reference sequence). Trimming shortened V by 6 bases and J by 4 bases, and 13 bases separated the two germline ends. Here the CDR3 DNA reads TGTGCCACCAGTACACGGGGTTCCGGAAACACCATATATTTT. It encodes CATSTRGSGNTIYF. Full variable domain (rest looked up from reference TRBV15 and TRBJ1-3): DAMVIQNPRYQVTQFGKPVTLSCSQTLNHNVMYWYQQKSSQAPKLLFHYYDKDFNNEADTPDNFQSRRPNTSFCFLDIRSPGLGDTAMYLCATSTRGSGNTIYFGEGSWLTVV.

CDR3 loop: CASSLDTLGTTEAFF. CDR3 DNA sequence: TGCGCCAGCAGCTTGGACACGCTGGGGACCACTGAAGCTTTCTTT. The chain employs TRBV5-1 and TRBJ1-1; possibly TRBD1 for D (5 bases). In germline, CDR1 is SGHRS, CDR2 YFSETQ. The V gene lost 0 bases and the J gene lost 4 bases, with 13 bases spanning the gap. The CDR3 length is 15 residues.

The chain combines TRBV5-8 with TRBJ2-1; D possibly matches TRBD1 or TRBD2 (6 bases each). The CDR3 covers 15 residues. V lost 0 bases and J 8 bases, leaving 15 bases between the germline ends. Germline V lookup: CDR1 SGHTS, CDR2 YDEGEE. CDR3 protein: CASSLEGGGLDEQFF. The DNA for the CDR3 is TGTGCCAGCAGCTTGGAAGGGGGAGGCTTGGATGAGCAGTTCTTC.

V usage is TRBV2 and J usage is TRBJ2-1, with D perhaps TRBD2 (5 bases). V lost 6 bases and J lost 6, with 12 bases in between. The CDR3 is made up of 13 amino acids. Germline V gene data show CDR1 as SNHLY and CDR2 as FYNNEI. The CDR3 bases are TGTGCCAGCAGCCTCATGACTACCAATGAGCAGTTCTTC. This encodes CASSLMTTNEQFF.

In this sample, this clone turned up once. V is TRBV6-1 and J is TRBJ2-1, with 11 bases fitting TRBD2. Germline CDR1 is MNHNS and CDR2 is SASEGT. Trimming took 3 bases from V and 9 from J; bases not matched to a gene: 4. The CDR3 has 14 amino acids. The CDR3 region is CASSDSGRAGEQFF. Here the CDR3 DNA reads TGTGCCAGCAGTGATAGCGGGAGGGCTGGTGAGCAGTTCTTC.

The CDR3 bases are TGCAGCGTTGGAAGGAGGAGGACTGAAGCTTTCTTT. This encodes CSVGRRRTEAFF. The chain joins TRBV29-1 to TRBJ1-1; D unclear. V was trimmed by 4 bases and J by 5 bases, leaving 11 bases between them. The CDR3 consists of 12 residues. Per germline, CDR1 SQVTM and CDR2 ANQGSEA.

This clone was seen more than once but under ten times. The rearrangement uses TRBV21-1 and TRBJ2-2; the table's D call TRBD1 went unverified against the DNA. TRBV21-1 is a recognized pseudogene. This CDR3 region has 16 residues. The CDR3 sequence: CASSKIQGGDTGELFF. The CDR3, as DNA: TGTGCCAGCAGCAAAATACAGGGGGGAGACACCGGGGAGCTGTTTTTT.

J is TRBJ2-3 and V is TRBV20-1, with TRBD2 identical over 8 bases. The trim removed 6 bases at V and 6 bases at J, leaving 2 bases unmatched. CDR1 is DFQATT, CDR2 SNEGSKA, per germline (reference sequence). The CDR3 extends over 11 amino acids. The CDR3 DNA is TGCAGTGCCGGGGGGGCGGATACGCAGTATTTT. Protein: CSAGGADTQYF.

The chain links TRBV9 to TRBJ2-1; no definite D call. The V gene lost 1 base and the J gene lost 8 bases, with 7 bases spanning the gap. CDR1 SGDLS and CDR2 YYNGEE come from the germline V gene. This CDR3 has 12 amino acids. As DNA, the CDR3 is TGTGCCAGCAGCGTACTGGGCGATGAGCAGTTCTTC. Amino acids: CASSVLGDEQFF. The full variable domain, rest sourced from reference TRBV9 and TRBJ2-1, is DSGVTQTPKHLITATGQRVTLRCSPRSGDLSVYWYQQSLDQGLQFLIQYYNGEERAKGNILERFSAQQFPDLHSELNLSSLELGDSALYFCASSVLGDEQFFGPGTRLTVL.

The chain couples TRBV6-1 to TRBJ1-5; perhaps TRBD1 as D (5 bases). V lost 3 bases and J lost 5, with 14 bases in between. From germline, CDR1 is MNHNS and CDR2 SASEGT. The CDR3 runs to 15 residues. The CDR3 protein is CASSDDPNRYQPQHF. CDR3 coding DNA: TGTGCCAGCAGTGACGATCCGAACAGGTATCAGCCCCAGCATTTT.

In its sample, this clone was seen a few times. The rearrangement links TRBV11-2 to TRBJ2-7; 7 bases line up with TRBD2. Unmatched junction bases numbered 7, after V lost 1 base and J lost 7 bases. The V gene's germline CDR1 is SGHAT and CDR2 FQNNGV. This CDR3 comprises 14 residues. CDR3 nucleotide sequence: TGTGCCAGCAGCTTAGGGGAGGGGATTGGGGAGCAGTACTTC. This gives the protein CASSLGEGIGEQYF.

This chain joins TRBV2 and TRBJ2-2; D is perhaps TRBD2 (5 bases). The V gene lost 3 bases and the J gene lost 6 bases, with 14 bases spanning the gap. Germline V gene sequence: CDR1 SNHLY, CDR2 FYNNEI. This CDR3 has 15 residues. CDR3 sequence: CASSEARVGSGELFF. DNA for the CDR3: TGTGCCAGCAGTGAGGCGCGGGTGGGCTCCGGGGAGCTGTTTTTT. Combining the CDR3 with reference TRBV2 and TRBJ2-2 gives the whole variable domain EPEVTQTPSHQVTQMGQEVILRCVPISNHLYFYWYRQILGQKVEFLVSFYNNEISEKSEIFDDQFSVERPDGSNFTLKIRSTKLEDSAMYFCASSEARVGSGELFFGEGSRLTVL.

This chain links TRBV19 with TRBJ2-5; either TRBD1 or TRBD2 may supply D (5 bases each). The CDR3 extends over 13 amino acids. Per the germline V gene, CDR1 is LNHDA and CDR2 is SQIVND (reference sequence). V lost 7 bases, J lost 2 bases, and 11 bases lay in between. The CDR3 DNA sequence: TGTGCCAGTACCCCGGGACCGCAAGAGACCCAGTACTTC. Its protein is CASTPGPQETQYF.

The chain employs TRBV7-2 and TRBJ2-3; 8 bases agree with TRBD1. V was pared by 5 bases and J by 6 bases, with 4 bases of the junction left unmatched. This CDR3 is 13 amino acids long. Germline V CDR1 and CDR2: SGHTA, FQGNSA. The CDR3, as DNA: TGTGCCAGCAGCAGGACAGGGTTTGATACGCAGTATTTT. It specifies CASSRTGFDTQYF.

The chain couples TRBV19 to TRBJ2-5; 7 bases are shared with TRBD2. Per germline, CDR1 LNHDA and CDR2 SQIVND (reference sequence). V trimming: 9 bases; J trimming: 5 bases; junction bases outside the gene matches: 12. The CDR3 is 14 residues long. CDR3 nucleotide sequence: TGTGCCAGCCTAGGGAGGGGCGACGGGGAGACCCAGTACTTC. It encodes CASLGRGDGETQYF.

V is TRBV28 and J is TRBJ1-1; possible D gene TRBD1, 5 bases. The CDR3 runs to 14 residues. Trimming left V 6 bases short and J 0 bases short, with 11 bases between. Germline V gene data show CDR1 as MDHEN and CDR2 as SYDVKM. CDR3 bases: TGTGCCAGCAGGCGCCGGGGGGTGAACACTGAAGCTTTCTTT. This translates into CASRRRGVNTEAFF.

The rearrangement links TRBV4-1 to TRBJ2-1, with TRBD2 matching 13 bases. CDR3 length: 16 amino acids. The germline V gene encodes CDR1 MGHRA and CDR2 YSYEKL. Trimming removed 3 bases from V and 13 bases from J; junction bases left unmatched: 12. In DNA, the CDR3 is TGCGCCAGCAGCCACACTAGCGGGAGGGCCAAAGGCCCTCAGTTCTTC. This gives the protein CASSHTSGRAKGPQFF.

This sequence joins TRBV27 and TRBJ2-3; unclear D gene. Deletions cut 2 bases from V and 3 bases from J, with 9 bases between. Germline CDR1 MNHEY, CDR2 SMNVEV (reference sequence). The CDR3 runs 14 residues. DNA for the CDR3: TGTGCCAGCAGTTTAAATCGGGCGACAGATACGCAGTATTTT. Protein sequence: CASSLNRATDTQYF.

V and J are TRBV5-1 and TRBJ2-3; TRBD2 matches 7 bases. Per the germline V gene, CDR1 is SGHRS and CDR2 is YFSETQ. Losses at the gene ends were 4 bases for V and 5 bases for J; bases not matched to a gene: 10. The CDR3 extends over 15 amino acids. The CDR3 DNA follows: TGCGCCAGCAGCACGGTGGCGGGAGTGGAAGATACGCAGTATTTT. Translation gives CASSTVAGVEDTQYF.

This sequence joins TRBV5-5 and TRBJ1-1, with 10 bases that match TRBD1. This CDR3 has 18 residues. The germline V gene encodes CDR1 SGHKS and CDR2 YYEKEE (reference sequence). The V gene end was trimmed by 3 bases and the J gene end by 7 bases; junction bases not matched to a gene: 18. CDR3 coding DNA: TGTGCCAGCAGCTCCCGGGTGGCGAGACAGGGGGCGCGTGGTGAAGCTTTCTTT. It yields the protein CASSSRVARQGARGEAFF.